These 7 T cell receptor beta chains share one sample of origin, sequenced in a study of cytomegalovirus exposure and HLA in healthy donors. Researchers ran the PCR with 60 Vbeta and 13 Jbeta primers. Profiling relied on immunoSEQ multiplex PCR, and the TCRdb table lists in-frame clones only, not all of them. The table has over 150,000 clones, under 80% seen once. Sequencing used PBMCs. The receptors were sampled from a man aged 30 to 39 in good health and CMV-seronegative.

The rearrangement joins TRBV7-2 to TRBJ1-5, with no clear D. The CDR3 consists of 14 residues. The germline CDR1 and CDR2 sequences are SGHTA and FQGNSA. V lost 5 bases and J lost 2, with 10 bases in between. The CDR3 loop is CASSPYIGNQPQHF. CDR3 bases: TGTGCCAGCAGCCCTTATATCGGCAATCAGCCCCAGCATTTT.

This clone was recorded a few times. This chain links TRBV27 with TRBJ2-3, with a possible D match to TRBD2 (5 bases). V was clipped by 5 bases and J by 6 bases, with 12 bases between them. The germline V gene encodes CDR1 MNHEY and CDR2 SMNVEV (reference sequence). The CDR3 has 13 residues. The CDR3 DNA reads TGTGCCAGCAGTCCCCGAGGGATTGATACGCAGTATTTT. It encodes CASSPRGIDTQYF.

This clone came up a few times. As DNA, the CDR3 is TGCGCCAGCAGCTTGGAACAGGGTCCCTACGAGCAGTACTTC. Its translation: CASSLEQGPYEQYF. The chain is built from TRBV5-1 and TRBJ2-7; possible D gene TRBD1, 6 bases. From germline, CDR1 is SGHRS and CDR2 YFSETQ. This CDR3 has 14 amino acids. Trimming shortened V by 0 bases and J by 2 bases, and 9 bases separated the two germline ends. The whole variable domain, remainder taken from reference TRBV5-1 and TRBJ2-7, is KAGVTQTPRYLIKTRGQQVTLSCSPISGHRSVSWYQQTPGQGLQFLFEYFSETQRNKGNFPGRFSGRQFSNSRSEMNVSTLELGDSALYLCASSLEQGPYEQYFGPGTRLTVT.

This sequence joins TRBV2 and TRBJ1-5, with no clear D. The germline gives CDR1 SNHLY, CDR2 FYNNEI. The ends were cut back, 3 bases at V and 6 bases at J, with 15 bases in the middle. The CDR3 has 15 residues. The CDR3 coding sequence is TGTGCCAGCAGTGAGAGGAGGGAAGTTAGTCAGCCCCAGCATTTT. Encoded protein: CASSERREVSQPQHF.

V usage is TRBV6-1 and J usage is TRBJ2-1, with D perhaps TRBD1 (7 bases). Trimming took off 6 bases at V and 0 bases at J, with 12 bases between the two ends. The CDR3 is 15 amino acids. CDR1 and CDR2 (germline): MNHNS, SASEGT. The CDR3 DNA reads TGTGCCAGCAGGAGGGGGGACAGCTCCTACAATGAGCAGTTCTTC. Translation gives CASRRGDSSYNEQFF.

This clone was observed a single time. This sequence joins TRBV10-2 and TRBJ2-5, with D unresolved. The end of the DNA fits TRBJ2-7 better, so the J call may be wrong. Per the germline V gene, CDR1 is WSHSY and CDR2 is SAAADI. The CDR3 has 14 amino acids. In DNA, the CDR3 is TGCGCCAGCAGTGACCCCAGAGCTAGGTACGAGCAGTACTTC. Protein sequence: CASSDPRARYEQYF.

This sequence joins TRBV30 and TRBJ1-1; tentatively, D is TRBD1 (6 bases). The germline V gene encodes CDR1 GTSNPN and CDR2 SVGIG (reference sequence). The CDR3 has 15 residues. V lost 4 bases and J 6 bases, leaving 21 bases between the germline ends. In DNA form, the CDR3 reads TGTGCCTGGACCTGGGACACCCTAGGAATCCCTGAAGCTTTCTTT. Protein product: CAWTWDTLGIPEAFF.